These 4 T cell receptor beta chains originate from one sample sequenced in a study of Graves' ophthalmopathy and Graves' hyperthyroidism. RNA transcripts provided the template for amplifying TCR beta CDR3 regions. An initial RT-PCR round employing HTBI primers preceded a second-round multiplex PCR. Via MiXCR, TCRdb re-called the multiplex PCR reads, giving one row per CDR3 protein. This sample has over a million distinct CDR3 sequences, with roughly 35% found just once. Sequencing was carried out using peripheral blood or thyroid tissue (not recorded which). These receptors came from an adult man with Graves' hyperthyroidism.

In this sample, this clonotype turned up many times. The chain links TRBV20-1 to TRBJ2-7; the D gene is possibly TRBD2 (6 bases). The CDR3 consists of 11 residues. V shed 5 bases and J shed 9 bases, with 14 bases lying between them. Germline V gives CDR1 DFQATT, CDR2 SNEGSKA (reference sequence). The DNA of the CDR3 is TGCAGTGCTGTGGGGGGTAGCGTGCAGTACTTC. Translation gives CSAVGGSVQYF.

This clonotype occurred many times. The rearrangement links TRBV5-6 to TRBJ2-5, with TRBD2 matching 8 bases. This CDR3 contains 15 residues. The ends lost 3 bases at V and 5 bases at J; junction bases unmatched: 9. In germline, CDR1 is SGHDT, CDR2 YYEEEE. CDR3 region: CASSSGTRSVETQYF. The DNA of the CDR3 is TGTGCCAGCAGCTCCGGGACTAGGTCTGTGGAGACCCAGTACTTC.

This clonotype has ten or more counts. V and J are TRBV12-3 or TRBV12-4 and TRBJ1-5; tentatively, D is TRBD1 (5 bases). The germline V and J ends were trimmed by 3 bases and 6 bases, with 9 bases remaining between them. There are 13 residues in the CDR3. The CDR3 reads CASSLVGAQPQHF. In DNA, the CDR3 is TGTGCCAGCAGTTTGGTCGGGGCTCAGCCCCAGCATTTT.

This clonotype was seen ten or more times. V usage is TRBV6-6 and J usage is TRBJ1-6, with unresolved D. With 5 bases removed from V and 12 bases from J, the gap between germline ends came to 8 bases. CDR3 length equals 11 residues. Germline CDR1 and CDR2: MNHNY and SVGAGI (reference sequence). The CDR3 bases are TGTGCCAGCAGTGCACCCGGACCCCTCCACTTT. Its translation is CASSAPGPLHF.